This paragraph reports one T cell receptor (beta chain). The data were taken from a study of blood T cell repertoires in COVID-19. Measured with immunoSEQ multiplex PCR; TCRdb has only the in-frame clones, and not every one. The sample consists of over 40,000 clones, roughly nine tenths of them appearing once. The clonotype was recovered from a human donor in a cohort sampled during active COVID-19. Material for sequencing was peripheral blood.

The CDR3 DNA sequence: TGTGCCAGCAGTGAATGGCAGGGCGGGGAGCTGTTTTTT. The encoded protein is CASSEWQGGELFF. The chain recombines TRBV25-1 with TRBJ2-2, with D maybe TRBD1 (5 bases). Germline V gene lookup returns CDR1 MGHDK and CDR2 SYGVNS. The V and J ends lost 1 base and 7 bases respectively, with 7 bases between them. CDR3 length: 13 residues.